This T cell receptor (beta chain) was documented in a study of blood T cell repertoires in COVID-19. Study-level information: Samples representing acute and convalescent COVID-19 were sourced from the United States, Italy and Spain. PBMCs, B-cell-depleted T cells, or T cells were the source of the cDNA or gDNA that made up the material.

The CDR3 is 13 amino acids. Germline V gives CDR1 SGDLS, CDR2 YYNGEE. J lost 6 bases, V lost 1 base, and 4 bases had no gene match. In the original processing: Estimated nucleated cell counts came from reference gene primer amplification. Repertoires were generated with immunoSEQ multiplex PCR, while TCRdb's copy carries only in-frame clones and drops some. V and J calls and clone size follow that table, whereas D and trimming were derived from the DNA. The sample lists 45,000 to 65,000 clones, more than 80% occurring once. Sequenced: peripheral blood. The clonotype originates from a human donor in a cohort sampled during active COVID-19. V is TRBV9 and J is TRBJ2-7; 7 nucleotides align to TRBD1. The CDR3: CASSVQGQSEQYF. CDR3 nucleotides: TGTGCCAGCAGCGTACAGGGACAGAGCGAGCAGTACTTC.